These 7 T cell receptor beta chains were sequenced from one sample in a study of technical replicates of blood from several donors. The assay was immunoSEQ multiplex PCR, and TCRdb's table has in-frame clones only and misses some. The sample includes tens of thousands of clones, 85% to 95% of them seen just once. Sequencing input: T cells isolated from PBMCs. The source of these receptors is a human donor in good health.

This chain joins TRBV19 and TRBJ1-5; D is perhaps TRBD1 (6 bases). The V and J ends lost 4 bases and 7 bases respectively, with 8 bases between them. Germline lookup yields CDR1 LNHDA and CDR2 SQIVND (reference sequence). This CDR3 is 12 amino acids long. CDR3 DNA: TGTGCCAGTAGTAACAGGGTCCAGCCCCAGCATTTT. Amino acid sequence: CASSNRVQPQHF.

V is TRBV7-2 and J is TRBJ1-2; possible D gene TRBD1, 5 bases. CDR3 length: 15 amino acids. Germline CDR1 and CDR2: SGHTA and FQGNSA. V lost 2 bases and J 2 bases, leaving 12 bases between the germline ends. The CDR3 reads CASSLLPGSNYGYTF. CDR3 nucleotide sequence: TGTGCCAGCAGCTTACTACCAGGGTCCAACTATGGCTACACCTTC.

A few counts support this clone. The V call is TRBV9, the J call TRBJ1-1; the match to TRBD1 covers 7 bases. From germline, CDR1 is SGDLS and CDR2 YYNGEE. With V trimmed by 0 bases and J by 5 bases, 7 bases remained unmatched. This CDR3 region has 15 residues. Here the CDR3 DNA reads TGTGCCAGCAGCGTAGGACAGGGAAGGCGTACTGAAGCTTTCTTT. It encodes CASSVGQGRRTEAFF.

The V and J genes are TRBV25-1 and TRBJ2-1, with D perhaps TRBD1 (6 bases). The CDR3 has 15 residues. CDR1 and CDR2 (germline): MGHDK, SYGVNS. V shed 2 bases and J shed 4 bases, with 12 bases lying between them. The CDR3 reads CASSEGLGQYNEQFF. The CDR3 coding sequence is TGTGCCAGCAGTGAAGGGCTAGGACAGTACAATGAGCAGTTCTTC.

This sequence joins TRBV27 and TRBJ2-3, with 7 bases identical to TRBD2. V lost 8 bases and J lost 3; bases outside the gene matches: 2. The CDR3 is made up of 12 amino acids. Germline V gene lookup returns CDR1 MNHEY and CDR2 SMNVEV (reference sequence). The CDR3 reads CASAGATDTQYF. The CDR3 nucleotides read TGTGCCAGCGCGGGAGCGACAGATACGCAGTATTTT.

This clone was detected only a few times. CDR3 sequence reads: CASSQDRRNTEAFF. The CDR3 DNA follows: TGCGCCAGCAGCCAAGATCGGAGGAACACTGAAGCTTTCTTT. The chain combines TRBV4-1 with TRBJ1-1; D is unclear. Per the germline V gene, CDR1 is MGHRA and CDR2 is YSYEKL. CDR3 length: 14 amino acids. V lost 0 bases and J 1 base, leaving 6 bases between the germline ends.

The rearrangement uses TRBV2 and TRBJ2-4; 10 bases fit TRBD2. V dropped 3 bases and J dropped 2; count of bases not matched to a gene: 4. CDR1 is SNHLY, CDR2 FYNNEI, per germline. The CDR3 contains 16 residues. CDR3 loop: CASSDGTSESKNIQYF. The CDR3, as DNA: TGTGCCAGCAGTGATGGGACTAGCGAGTCCAAAAACATTCAGTACTTC.